This entry lists 9 T cell receptor beta chains sequenced from one sample in a study of blood T cell repertoires in COVID-19. The repertoire was sequenced with immunoSEQ multiplex PCR; TCRdb's copy has only in-frame clones and lacks some. The table shows around 400,000 clones, with roughly 90% occurring only once. Sequenced material: PBMCs or T cells enriched from blood (not recorded which). These receptors were collected from a woman between 18 and 30 years old who had been exposed to COVID-19.

The chain links TRBV28 to TRBJ2-1; D is possibly TRBD2 (6 bases). Germline V gene sequence: CDR1 MDHEN, CDR2 SYDVKM. The CDR3 is 16 amino acids. Trimming removed 6 bases at V and 10 bases at J, with 25 bases between. The CDR3 region has the DNA TGTGCCAGCAGAACTATGACTAGGAATTCCCCCGCCGAGCAGTTCTTC. This translates into CASRTMTRNSPAEQFF.

This clone was observed once. The chain carries TRBV11-2 and TRBJ2-5; tentative D call: TRBD2 (7 bases). CDR3 size: 16 residues. In germline, CDR1 is SGHAT, CDR2 FQNNGV. The ends were cut back, 5 bases at V and 4 bases at J, with 20 bases in the middle. The CDR3 sequence is CASSRRRGPGGETQYF. In nucleotides, the CDR3 is TGTGCCAGCAGCCGTCGCCGGGGGCCGGGGGGAGAGACCCAGTACTTC.

This rearrangement joins TRBV10-3 to TRBJ1-1; the D gene is possibly TRBD1 (6 bases). CDR3 length: 14 residues. Trimming left V 6 bases short and J 1 base short, with 12 bases between. Germline V gene lookup returns CDR1 ENHRY and CDR2 SYGVKD. This CDR3 is CAIRTGQSNTEAFF. The CDR3 DNA is TGTGCCATCAGGACAGGACAGTCGAACACTGAAGCTTTCTTT.

The CDR3 region has the DNA TGTGCCAGCAGTTACCGAAAGGGGTCTGAAGCTTTCTTT. Translating it yields CASSYRKGSEAFF. The chain carries TRBV6-5 and TRBJ1-1; D may be TRBD1 (5 bases). Per germline, CDR1 MNHEY and CDR2 SVGAGI. The V end lost 2 bases, the J end lost 6 bases, and 10 bases lay between the germline ends. The CDR3 is 13 residues long.

The chain carries TRBV2 and TRBJ1-4, with D maybe TRBD1 (5 bases). V was pared by 7 bases and J by 10 bases, with 19 bases between. Germline V gene sequence: CDR1 SNHLY, CDR2 FYNNEI. This CDR3 is built from 14 residues. The CDR3 protein is CASIQLREGRKLFF. The CDR3 coding sequence is TGTGCCAGCATTCAATTGAGGGAGGGGCGAAAACTGTTTTTT. The full variable domain, in which reference TRBV2 and TRBJ1-4 provide the parts outside the CDR3, is EPEVTQTPSHQVTQMGQEVILRCVPISNHLYFYWYRQILGQKVEFLVSFYNNEISEKSEIFDDQFSVERPDGSNFTLKIRSTKLEDSAMYFCASIQLREGRKLFFGSGTQLSVL.

This chain joins TRBV29-1 and TRBJ2-1; 7 bases are a match to TRBD1. The V and J ends lost 6 bases and 6 bases, in that order; junction bases with no gene match: 8. This CDR3 region has 13 residues. The germline V gene has CDR1 SQVTM and CDR2 ANQGSEA. The CDR3 coding sequence is TGCAGCGTCGGGACAGATGGGGGCAATGAGCAGTTCTTC. Residues: CSVGTDGGNEQFF.

The chain links TRBV7-2 to TRBJ1-2; D is possibly TRBD1 (5 bases). The CDR3 sequence is 14 residues long. Deletions cut 6 bases from V and 3 bases from J, with 14 bases between. CDR1 is SGHTA and CDR2 is FQGNSA in the germline V gene. The CDR3 DNA reads as TGTGCCAGCAGTCAGTACGGCAGGGACTATGGCTACACCTTC. Its protein product is CASSQYGRDYGYTF.

The chain has TRBV29-1 and TRBJ2-3, with 12 bases fitting TRBD2. There are 16 residues in the CDR3. J lost 4 bases, V lost 5 bases, and 10 bases had no gene match. CDR1 is SQVTM, CDR2 ANQGSEA, per germline. This CDR3 is CSVQGASGRGADTQYF. For the CDR3, the DNA is TGCAGCGTTCAGGGGGCTAGCGGGAGGGGTGCAGATACGCAGTATTTT.

Here the CDR3 DNA reads TGTGCCAGCAGATCTCGACAGTTAAGAATGAACACTGAAGCTTTCTTT. Translating gives CASRSRQLRMNTEAFF. The chain carries TRBV7-2 and TRBJ1-1, with D possibly matching TRBD1 (5 bases). The CDR3 loop spans 16 amino acids. V was trimmed by 6 bases and J by 0 bases, leaving 17 bases between them. Germline assignment: CDR1 SGHTA and CDR2 FQGNSA. Full variable domain (missing parts from reference TRBV7-2 and TRBJ1-1): GAGVSQSPSNKVTEKGKDVELRCDPISGHTALYWYRQSLGQGLEFLIYFQGNSAPDKSGLPSDRFSAERTGGSVSTLTIQRTQQEDSAVYLCASRSRQLRMNTEAFFGQGTRLTVV.